One and the same sample provided the 27 T cell receptor beta chains below, sequenced in a study of shared clonotypes between healthy human individuals. The method was immunoSEQ multiplex PCR; TCRdb's version includes in-frame clones alone and lacks a portion of them. Among 2 million to 2.5 million clones, around 93% were seen once, and the ten largest hold 0.37%. The specimen sequenced was naive CD4+ T cells from PBMCs. The subset was: CD45RA+ positively selected. Receptors originate from a man younger than 30 in good health. Some clones in this sample may be carry-over from other donors' samples.

This chain links TRBV5-1 with TRBJ2-3; D possibly corresponds to TRBD1 (6 bases). The CDR3 totals 16 residues. The germline V and J ends were trimmed by 1 base and 8 bases, with 20 bases remaining between them. Per the germline V gene, CDR1 is SGHRS and CDR2 is YFSETQ. CDR3 DNA sequence: TGCGCCAGCAGCTTGTGGTCAGGGGCTACACAGACTACGCAGTATTTT. This encodes CASSLWSGATQTTQYF.

The chain combines TRBV7-2 with TRBJ2-7, with D maybe TRBD2 (6 bases). Trimming removed 4 bases from V and 3 bases from J, with 10 bases in between. The germline V gene encodes CDR1 SGHTA and CDR2 FQGNSA. The CDR3 runs 13 residues. The CDR3 bases are TGTGCCAGCAGCTACACGGGAGTCTACGAGCAGTACTTC. It translates to CASSYTGVYEQYF.

The CDR3 here is CASSFSWGRAGADTQYF. The CDR3, as DNA: TGTGCCAGCAGCTTTTCATGGGGGAGGGCCGGCGCAGATACGCAGTATTTT. This chain links TRBV7-9 with TRBJ2-3, with 7 bases matching TRBD2. The V gene end was trimmed by 3 bases and the J gene end by 4 bases; junction bases not matched to a gene: 13. This CDR3 has 17 amino acids. Per the germline V gene, CDR1 is SEHNR and CDR2 is FQNEAQ (reference sequence).

This rearrangement joins TRBV28 to TRBJ2-3, with 10 bases that match TRBD2. CDR1 is MDHEN, CDR2 SYDVKM, per germline. The V segment lost 3 bases and the J segment 1 base; nucleotides outside the gene matches: 13. This CDR3 spans 19 amino acids. In nucleotides, the CDR3 is TGTGCCAGCAGTTTTATCGGTCTAGCGGGAGACTCTGGCACAGATACGCAGTATTTT. Translation gives CASSFIGLAGDSGTDTQYF.

The chain links TRBV6-6 to TRBJ2-7, with D possibly TRBD2 on 6 matching bases. CDR3 length equals 16 residues. CDR1 is MNHNY, CDR2 SVGAGI, per germline (reference sequence). Trimming took 0 bases from V and 0 from J, leaving 12 bases between them. Here the CDR3 reads CASSYSLAATSYEQYF. DNA for the CDR3: TGTGCCAGCAGTTACTCATTAGCGGCGACCTCCTACGAGCAGTACTTC.

The V and J genes are TRBV2 and TRBJ2-1, with 9 positions matching TRBD2. This CDR3 is built from 15 residues. Looked up from germline, CDR1 is SNHLY and CDR2 is FYNNEI. The V gene end was trimmed by 4 bases and the J gene end by 6 bases; junction bases not matched to a gene: 7. The CDR3 reads CASSALAGVPNEQFF. The CDR3 DNA is TGTGCCAGCAGTGCCTTAGCGGGAGTTCCCAATGAGCAGTTCTTC.

The V call is TRBV28, the J call TRBJ2-5, with TRBD1 matching 9 bases. This CDR3 has 15 amino acids. Germline-derived CDR1 and CDR2 are MDHEN and SYDVKM. The ends lost 7 bases at V and 4 bases at J; junction bases unmatched: 10. The DNA of the CDR3 is TGTGCCAGCACCCACAGGGGGCTAGGGCGAGAGACCCAGTACTTC. This gives the protein CASTHRGLGRETQYF.

The chain couples TRBV9 to TRBJ2-1; 7 bases agree with TRBD1. After removal of 5 bases from V and 5 bases from J, the junction contained 13 bases not matched to a gene. Germline V lookup: CDR1 SGDLS, CDR2 YYNGEE. The CDR3 runs to 16 residues. The CDR3 sequence is CASSTPDRAPHNEQFF. DNA of the CDR3: TGTGCCAGCAGTACACCAGACAGGGCCCCCCACAATGAGCAGTTCTTC.

The rearrangement links TRBV5-1 to TRBJ2-3, with D unclear. The CDR3 is 13 residues long. V was trimmed by 8 bases and J by 6 bases, leaving 16 bases between them. The germline gives CDR1 SGHRS, CDR2 YFSETQ. The CDR3 loop is CASRIGLSDTQYF. As DNA, the CDR3 is TGCGCCAGTCGGATAGGGCTGTCGGATACGCAGTATTTT.

This sequence joins TRBV7-9 and TRBJ2-7; D unresolved. Germline V gene sequence: CDR1 SEHNR, CDR2 FQNEAQ (reference sequence). This CDR3 comprises 14 residues. The V end was cut by 5 bases, the J end by 2 bases, with 13 bases between. CDR3 sequence: CASSALPIPYEQYF. For the CDR3, the DNA is TGTGCCAGCAGCGCCCTCCCGATCCCCTACGAGCAGTACTTC.

The chain has TRBV4-2 and TRBJ2-7; 8 bases align to TRBD2. The germline V gene has CDR1 LGHNA and CDR2 YNFKEQ. This CDR3 is built from 13 residues. V lost 4 bases to trimming and J lost 4 bases; unmatched junction nucleotides: 3. The CDR3 reads CASSLAGTYEQYF. In DNA, the CDR3 is TGTGCCAGCAGCCTAGCGGGAACTTACGAGCAGTACTTC.

CDR3 region: CASSERDQWGPQHF. CDR3 bases: TGTGCCAGCAGTGAAAGGGACCAATGGGGGCCCCAGCATTTT. The rearrangement uses TRBV6-1 and TRBJ1-5; D is perhaps TRBD1 (5 bases). CDR3 length: 14 residues. V was shortened by 2 bases and J by 9 bases, with 14 bases between the two germline ends. Germline lookup yields CDR1 MNHNS and CDR2 SASEGT.

As DNA, the CDR3 is TGTGCCAGCAGGGATGGACTAGCGGGGTACACCGGGGAGCTGTTTTTT. It translates to CASRDGLAGYTGELFF. This chain joins TRBV5-4 and TRBJ2-2; 12 nucleotides align to TRBD2. Germline values: CDR1 SGHNT, CDR2 YYREEE (reference sequence). V was clipped by 5 bases and J by 3 bases; unmatched bases: 5. The CDR3 loop spans 16 amino acids.

CDR3 amino acids: CASQGTGTAHGNTIYF. CDR3 coding DNA: TGTGCCAGCCAGGGAACCGGGACAGCACACGGAAACACCATATATTTT. The chain uses TRBV18 and TRBJ1-3; 7 positions agree with TRBD1. The CDR3 has 16 amino acids. J gave up 4 bases and V 8 bases, and 14 bases lay outside the gene matches. Germline CDR1 reads KGHSH; CDR2 reads LQKENI. The entire variable domain, with the rest obtained from reference TRBV18 and TRBJ1-3, is as follows: NAGVMQNPRHLVRRRGQEARLRCSPMKGHSHVYWYRQLPEEGLKFMVYLQKENIIDESGMPKERFSAEFPKEGPSILRIQQVVRGDSAAYFCASQGTGTAHGNTIYFGEGSWLTVV.

The rearrangement joins TRBV5-1 to TRBJ2-2; unclear D gene. V was trimmed by 2 bases and J by 7 bases, leaving 15 bases between them. Germline loops: CDR1 SGHRS, CDR2 YFSETQ. CDR3 length: 15 amino acids. CDR3 nucleotide sequence: TGCGCCAGCAGCTTTCGACCAGGTGGTGGCGGGGAGCTGTTTTTT. This encodes CASSFRPGGGGELFF.

The chain joins TRBV7-6 to TRBJ1-1, with D possibly matching TRBD1 (6 bases). Germline V gene data show CDR1 as SGHVS and CDR2 as FNYEAQ. The CDR3 totals 15 residues. The V and J ends lost 5 bases and 2 bases respectively, with 15 bases between them. CDR3 bases: TGTGCCAGCAGCCCTCCGGACAGACGAAACACTGAAGCTTTCTTT. Protein product: CASSPPDRRNTEAFF.

This CDR3 is CASSPGGGGPYNEQFF. CDR3 in DNA: TGTGCCAGCAGCCCGGGAGGCGGGGGACCTTACAATGAGCAGTTCTTC. J is TRBJ2-1 and V is TRBV7-2; 7 nucleotides align to TRBD2. Germline trimming cut 5 bases from V and 4 bases from J; bases unmatched to any gene: 11. Looked up from germline, CDR1 is SGHTA and CDR2 is FQGNSA. The CDR3 has 16 residues.

The gene calls are TRBV5-4 and TRBJ2-3, with TRBD2 matching 7 bases. Germline assignment: CDR1 SGHNT and CDR2 YYREEE (reference sequence). The CDR3 extends over 15 amino acids. With V trimmed by 3 bases and J by 8 bases, 12 bases remained unmatched. Here the CDR3 reads CASSSEGAGVTTQYF. The CDR3 nucleotides read TGTGCCAGCAGCTCCGAGGGCGCGGGAGTAACTACGCAGTATTTT.

V is TRBV7-8 and J is TRBJ2-3; 14 bases are a match to TRBD2. The V and J ends lost 5 bases and 1 base, in that order; junction bases with no gene match: 2. The CDR3 length is 16 residues. Germline loops: CDR1 SGHVS, CDR2 FQNEAQ. This CDR3 reads CASSPTSGRGTDTQYF. CDR3 nucleotide sequence: TGTGCCAGCAGCCCGACTAGCGGGAGGGGCACAGATACGCAGTATTTT.

This chain joins TRBV27 and TRBJ1-4; D gene ambiguous. The CDR3 consists of 14 residues. Germline V gives CDR1 MNHEY, CDR2 SMNVEV (reference sequence). With 3 bases removed from V and 8 bases from J, the gap between germline ends came to 13 bases. For the CDR3, the DNA is TGTGCCAGCAGTTTTGGGCCCGCTGGGGAAAAACTGTTTTTT. Translating gives CASSFGPAGEKLFF. Full variable domain (outside the CDR3, taken from reference TRBV27 and TRBJ1-4): EAQVTQNPRYLITVTGKKLTVTCSQNMNHEYMSWYRQDPGLGLRQIYYSMNVEVTDKGDVPEGYKVSRKEKRNFPLILESPSPNQTSLYFCASSFGPAGEKLFFGSGTQLSVL.

On this clone itself: The same CDR3 arises from other DNA sequences in this sample as well. The rearrangement uses TRBV30 and TRBJ2-3; 7 bases agree with TRBD2. After removal of 0 bases from V and 0 bases from J, the junction contained 3 bases not matched to a gene. The CDR3 length is 15 residues. Germline V CDR1 and CDR2: GTSNPN, SVGIG (reference sequence). CDR3 coding DNA: TGTGCCTGGAGTGTACTGGGGGGGAGCACAGATACGCAGTATTTT. Translating gives CAWSVLGGSTDTQYF. Combining the CDR3 with reference TRBV30 and TRBJ2-3 gives the whole variable domain SQTIHQWPATLVQPVGSPLSLECTVEGTSNPNLYWYRQAAGRGLQLLFYSVGIGQISSEVPQNLSASRPQDRQFILSSKKLLLSDSGFYLCAWSVLGGSTDTQYFGPGTRLTVL.

The table lists this clone with a count of one. This chain uses TRBV7-9 with TRBJ2-7; 11 bases match TRBD2. Germline lookup yields CDR1 SEHNR and CDR2 FQNEAQ (reference sequence). The CDR3 is 16 residues long. Trimming at V came to 2 bases and at J to 6 bases, leaving 9 bases not matched to a gene. The CDR3 sequence is CASSLPSAGTSGEQYF. DNA of the CDR3: TGTGCCAGCAGCTTACCCTCGGCTGGGACTAGCGGCGAGCAGTACTTC.

Comments on this clone: This specimen includes other DNA sequences encoding the same CDR3. V usage is TRBV5-1 and J usage is TRBJ2-1, with TRBD2 identical over 8 bases. The germline gives CDR1 SGHRS, CDR2 YFSETQ. This CDR3 contains 15 residues. J lost 4 bases, V lost 0 bases, and 3 bases had no gene match. The CDR3 DNA reads as TGCGCCAGCAGCTTGGATTTAGCGGGGTACAATGAGCAGTTCTTC. Translation: CASSLDLAGYNEQFF.

CDR3 DNA sequence: TGCGCCAGCAGCTTGGACTCGGGGGGCCGGTTGGGATGGGAGCAGTTCTTC. Translation gives CASSLDSGGRLGWEQFF. The chain employs TRBV5-1 and TRBJ2-1, with D perhaps TRBD2 (7 bases). CDR1 and CDR2 (germline): SGHRS, YFSETQ. CDR3 length: 17 amino acids. V dropped 0 bases and J dropped 10 bases, with 23 bases sitting between them.

This chain uses TRBV28 with TRBJ2-7; D gene uncertain. CDR1 MDHEN and CDR2 SYDVKM come from the germline V gene. Trimming took off 7 bases at V and 5 bases at J, with 15 bases between the two ends. CDR3 length: 13 residues. The CDR3 DNA sequence: TGTGCCAGCAAGAGTTTCCTTCCCAACGAGCAGTACTTC. This sequence encodes CASKSFLPNEQYF. The full variable domain, its missing parts supplied by reference TRBV28 and TRBJ2-7, is DVKVTQSSRYLVKRTGEKVFLECVQDMDHENMFWYRQDPGLGLRLIYFSYDVKMKEKGDIPEGYSVSREKKERFSLILESASTNQTSMYLCASKSFLPNEQYFGPGTRLTVT.

In DNA form, the CDR3 reads TGTGCCAGCAGCAGGCGGGGGACAGGAATAGAGACCCAGTACTTC. This encodes CASSRRGTGIETQYF. The chain carries TRBV27 and TRBJ2-5, with D tentatively TRBD1 (8 bases). This CDR3 comprises 15 residues. Germline V CDR1 and CDR2: MNHEY, SMNVEV (reference sequence). The V end lost 6 bases, the J end lost 4 bases, and 18 bases lay between the germline ends.

J is TRBJ2-1 and V is TRBV19; 8 nucleotides align to TRBD2. Per the germline V gene, CDR1 is LNHDA and CDR2 is SQIVND (reference sequence). This CDR3 comprises 17 residues. V trimming: 4 bases; J trimming: 2 bases; junction bases outside the gene matches: 10. CDR3 DNA: TGTGCCAGTAGTACTGTCTCTAGCGGGCATGCCTACAATGAGCAGTTCTTC. Protein sequence: CASSTVSSGHAYNEQFF.